The 32 T cell receptor beta chains below were found in one sample sequenced in a study of blood T cell repertoires in COVID-19. Only in-frame clones appear in the TCRdb table, and some are missing; sequencing was by immunoSEQ multiplex PCR. The sample holds 95,000 to 150,000 clones, roughly four fifths seen once. The sequenced sample consisted of peripheral blood. The receptors originated from a man aged 30 to 45 with COVID-19, enrolled during active disease.

The gene calls are TRBV30 and TRBJ1-4; D gene uncertain. The ends were cut back, 0 bases at V and 8 bases at J, with 19 bases in the middle. The length of the CDR3 is 16 residues. Germline V lookup: CDR1 GTSNPN, CDR2 SVGIG (reference sequence). The CDR3 loop reads CAWSVVGDGKDEKLFF. The CDR3, as DNA: TGTGCCTGGAGTGTTGTCGGGGATGGGAAGGACGAAAAACTGTTTTTT.

The chain employs TRBV28 and TRBJ2-4, with TRBD2 identical over 14 bases. The CDR3 is made up of 16 amino acids. From germline, CDR1 is MDHEN and CDR2 SYDVKM. J gave up 5 bases and V 6 bases, and 6 bases lay outside the gene matches. CDR3 DNA sequence: TGTGCCAGCAGCCAGGGACTAGCGGGAGCACAAAACATTCAGTACTTC. Amino acids: CASSQGLAGAQNIQYF.

The chain carries TRBV7-3 and TRBJ2-3, with D maybe TRBD2 (5 bases). The CDR3 runs to 13 residues. Looked up from germline, CDR1 is SGHTA and CDR2 is FQGTGA. Trimming cost V 6 bases and J 4 bases, with 11 bases left between them. The CDR3 nucleotides are TGTGCCAGCAGGGGAGATCAGTCAGATACGCAGTATTTT. The encoded protein is CASRGDQSDTQYF.

V is TRBV30 and J is TRBJ1-2; possibly TRBD1 for D (5 bases). There are 13 residues in the CDR3. V lost 2 bases to trimming and J lost 5 bases, with 12 bases between them. Germline assignment: CDR1 GTSNPN and CDR2 SVGIG (reference sequence). CDR3 in amino acids: CAWSWGGDYGYTF. CDR3 coding DNA: TGTGCCTGGAGTTGGGGGGGAGATTATGGCTACACCTTC.

The chain combines TRBV2 with TRBJ1-2; no definite D call. Trimming removed 8 bases from V and 4 bases from J, with 14 bases in between. The CDR3 is 13 amino acids. Germline CDR1 reads SNHLY; CDR2 reads FYNNEI. The CDR3, as DNA: TGTGCCAGCGAGGGTCCAGGCTCCTATGGCTACACCTTC. Protein product: CASEGPGSYGYTF.

V is TRBV7-9 and J is TRBJ2-7; D not certain. V was trimmed by 1 base and J by 2 bases, leaving 12 bases between them. The CDR3 sequence is 15 residues long. From germline, CDR1 is SEHNR and CDR2 FQNEAQ (reference sequence). Here the CDR3 DNA reads TGTGCCAGCAGCTTAGAGACATCCCCACCCTACGAGCAGTACTTC. Protein product: CASSLETSPPYEQYF.

V usage is TRBV7-8 and J usage is TRBJ1-6; D remains unclear. V lost 2 bases and J lost 8, with 10 bases in between. CDR1 is SGHVS, CDR2 FQNEAQ, per germline. The CDR3 loop spans 14 amino acids. The CDR3 loop is CASSLIGRDSPLHF. The CDR3 DNA sequence: TGTGCCAGCAGCTTAATAGGGAGAGATTCACCCCTCCACTTT.

The genes are TRBV7-6 and TRBJ2-7; maybe TRBD2 (6 bases). The CDR3 is 14 residues long. Trimming cost V 3 bases and J 7 bases, with 16 bases left between them. Germline V gives CDR1 SGHVS, CDR2 FNYEAQ. CDR3 nucleotide sequence: TGTGCCAGCAGCTTCCTGGAGGAGGGCCGGGAGCAGTACTTC. It yields the protein CASSFLEEGREQYF.

The rearrangement uses TRBV15 and TRBJ1-6, with D possibly being TRBD1 (5 bases). The CDR3 runs to 16 residues. Deletions cut 6 bases from V and 5 bases from J, with 17 bases between. Germline CDR1 LNHNV, CDR2 YYDKDF (reference sequence). The CDR3 here is CATSTAGRENNSPLHF. The DNA of the CDR3 is TGTGCCACCAGTACAGCGGGCAGGGAGAATAATTCACCCCTCCACTTT.

The gene calls are TRBV7-3 and TRBJ2-1; TRBD2 aligns across 14 bases. V lost 2 bases, J lost 5 bases, and 8 bases stayed unmatched. The CDR3 has 18 residues. Germline V gene sequence: CDR1 SGHTA, CDR2 FQGTGA. This CDR3 reads CASSLGGTSGSIHNEQFF. The CDR3 DNA reads as TGTGCCAGCAGCTTAGGGGGGACTAGCGGGAGCATACACAATGAGCAGTTCTTC.

The chain joins TRBV3-1 (or the pseudogene TRBV3-2) to TRBJ2-3, with 11 bases fitting TRBD2. The ends lost 5 bases at V and 6 bases at J; junction bases unmatched: 13. The germline V gene has CDR1 LGHDT and CDR2 YNNKEL (reference sequence). This CDR3 comprises 17 residues. The CDR3 DNA sequence: TGTGCCAGCAGCTTCGCTTTACTAGCGGGAGTAGGGGATACGCAGTATTTT. Protein: CASSFALLAGVGDTQYF.

In DNA, the CDR3 is TGTGCCAGCAGCGCTCGACAGGGTTCCTCCACCGGGGAGCTGTTTTTT. Amino acids: CASSARQGSSTGELFF. The chain is built from TRBV9 and TRBJ2-2; 7 bases match TRBD1. With 3 bases clipped from V and 4 bases from J, the junction kept 9 bases outside the gene matches. Germline CDR1 SGDLS, CDR2 YYNGEE. This CDR3 has 16 residues.

The CDR3 DNA is TGCGCCAGCAGCCCAGGGATAAAGTACAATGAGCAGTTCTTC. It yields the protein CASSPGIKYNEQFF. V is TRBV4-1 and J is TRBJ2-1; TRBD1 might be the D (5 bases). The CDR3 extends over 14 amino acids. In germline, CDR1 is MGHRA, CDR2 YSYEKL. V was shortened by 4 bases and J by 4 bases, with 11 bases between the two germline ends.

The chain joins TRBV2 to TRBJ2-5; D is perhaps TRBD2 (6 bases). The CDR3 loop spans 13 amino acids. V gave up 6 bases and J gave up 1 base, with 9 bases separating them. CDR1 and CDR2 from the germline V gene are SNHLY and FYNNEI. DNA for the CDR3: TGTGCCAGCAGACAGACTAGCCAAGAGACCCAGTACTTC. This codes for CASRQTSQETQYF.

This rearrangement joins TRBV19 to TRBJ1-4; D remains unclear. The V and J ends lost 5 bases and 7 bases respectively, with 11 bases between them. CDR3 length: 13 amino acids. The germline CDR1 and CDR2 sequences are LNHDA and SQIVND (reference sequence). CDR3 sequence (DNA): TGTGCCAGTAGTCCGGGGAGGAGTGAAAAACTGTTTTTT. This gives the protein CASSPGRSEKLFF.

J is TRBJ1-2 and V is TRBV11-3; 7 bases are shared with TRBD1. This CDR3 contains 13 residues. The germline V gene encodes CDR1 SGHNT and CDR2 YENEEA. V was clipped by 4 bases and J by 8 bases; unmatched bases: 7. The CDR3 loop reads CASSSTGHQGYTF. CDR3 coding DNA: TGTGCCAGCAGCTCGACAGGGCACCAGGGCTACACCTTC.

This clone was seen a handful of times. V gene TRBV7-2 combines with J gene TRBJ2-1, with unresolved D. CDR3 length: 15 amino acids. V lost 1 base and J 0 bases, leaving 7 bases between the germline ends. Germline V gives CDR1 SGHTA, CDR2 FQGNSA. The CDR3 sequence is CASSLEHHSYNEQFF. The CDR3 DNA is TGTGCCAGCAGCTTAGAACACCACTCCTACAATGAGCAGTTCTTC.

This chain links TRBV9 with TRBJ1-2, with D hard to call. There are 14 residues in the CDR3. Trimming pared 1 base from V and 4 bases from J, leaving 11 bases between. Germline V gene sequence: CDR1 SGDLS, CDR2 YYNGEE. CDR3 loop: CASSVSGAPYGYTF. Written as DNA, the CDR3 is TGTGCCAGCAGCGTATCCGGAGCCCCCTATGGCTACACCTTC. The whole variable domain, remainder taken from reference TRBV9 and TRBJ1-2, is DSGVTQTPKHLITATGQRVTLRCSPRSGDLSVYWYQQSLDQGLQFLIQYYNGEERAKGNILERFSAQQFPDLHSELNLSSLELGDSALYFCASSVSGAPYGYTFGSGTRLTVV.

The genes are TRBV12-5 and TRBJ1-3; a weak D match, TRBD1 (5 bases). The ends were cut back, 1 base at V and 2 bases at J, with 12 bases in the middle. There are 16 residues in the CDR3. Germline lookup yields CDR1 LGHNT and CDR2 FRNRAP. CDR3 amino acids: CASGLAMGLTGNTIYF. CDR3 bases: TGTGCTAGTGGTTTGGCGATGGGACTCACTGGAAACACCATATATTTT.

This rearrangement joins TRBV20-1 to TRBJ2-7, with a possible D match to TRBD2 (6 bases). Trimming removed 3 bases from V and 7 bases from J, with 10 bases in between. Per germline, CDR1 DFQATT and CDR2 SNEGSKA (reference sequence). This CDR3 comprises 11 residues. The CDR3 DNA sequence: TGCAGTGCTAGCCCCGCGGGGGAGCAGTACTTC. Encoded protein: CSASPAGEQYF.

This clone was seen only once. The CDR3 nucleotides read TGTGCCAGCAGTTTACCCAGCGGGGAGCTGTTTTTT. This translates into CASSLPSGELFF. The chain recombines TRBV27 with TRBJ2-2; D gene ambiguous. The CDR3 spans 12 residues. Germline loops: CDR1 MNHEY, CDR2 SMNVEV (reference sequence). Deletions cut 2 bases from V and 7 bases from J, with 5 bases between.

The table lists this clone with a count of one. V gene TRBV30 combines with J gene TRBJ2-5, with D possibly matching TRBD1 (5 bases). The CDR3 covers 16 residues. V was cut by 0 bases and J by 6 bases, with 20 bases left in between. Germline V gene sequence: CDR1 GTSNPN, CDR2 SVGIG (reference sequence). CDR3 DNA sequence: TGTGCCTGGAGTGTACCAAATGGTGGGGCAGGGAAGACCCAGTACTTC. It yields the protein CAWSVPNGGAGKTQYF. The whole variable domain, remainder taken from reference TRBV30 and TRBJ2-5, is SQTIHQWPATLVQPVGSPLSLECTVEGTSNPNLYWYRQAAGRGLQLLFYSVGIGQISSEVPQNLSASRPQDRQFILSSKKLLLSDSGFYLCAWSVPNGGAGKTQYFGPGTRLLVL.

This chain uses TRBV19 with TRBJ2-4; D may be TRBD2 (6 bases). This CDR3 region has 14 residues. Germline CDR1 reads LNHDA; CDR2 reads SQIVND (reference sequence). V lost 8 bases and J lost 0, with 11 bases in between. CDR3: CASEVGGAKNIQYF. CDR3 sequence (DNA): TGTGCCAGTGAGGTGGGGGGAGCCAAAAACATTCAGTACTTC.

This chain connects TRBV6-2 or TRBV6-3 to TRBJ1-5; 7 nucleotides match TRBD1. The CDR3 extends over 15 amino acids. The trim removed 4 bases at V and 3 bases at J, leaving 6 bases unmatched. CDR1 and CDR2 (germline): MNHEY, SVGEGT. CDR3: CASSSGQVFNQPQHF. CDR3 nucleotides: TGTGCCAGCAGTTCCGGACAGGTGTTCAATCAGCCCCAGCATTTT.

In regard to this clone: Other DNA variants within this sample encode the same CDR3. The chain uses TRBV5-1 and TRBJ1-1, with D perhaps matching TRBD1 (5 bases). The CDR3 is 14 residues long. Germline V lookup: CDR1 SGHRS, CDR2 YFSETQ. Trimming removed 0 bases from V and 3 bases from J, with 9 bases in between. The CDR3 nucleotides are TGCGCCAGCAGCTTGGCCGGGGGGTACACTGAAGCTTTCTTT. It specifies CASSLAGGYTEAFF.

The chain recombines TRBV29-1 with TRBJ2-7; 7 bases line up with TRBD1. The CDR3 runs 13 residues. Trimming removed 4 bases from V and 0 bases from J; junction bases left unmatched: 3. Germline CDR1 is SQVTM and CDR2 is ANQGSEA. CDR3 sequence: CSVVPGGSYEQYF. The CDR3 DNA follows: TGCAGCGTTGTCCCAGGGGGCTCCTACGAGCAGTACTTC.

This clone came up a few times. This chain links TRBV3-1 (or the pseudogene TRBV3-2) with TRBJ2-2; D remains ambiguous. CDR1 is LGHDT, CDR2 YNNKEL, per germline (reference sequence). The V end was cut by 4 bases, the J end by 3 bases, with 9 bases between. The CDR3 sequence is 14 residues long. The DNA for the CDR3 is TGTGCCAGCAGCCCCTTCCGGGACACCGGGGAGCTGTTTTTT. This encodes CASSPFRDTGELFF.

CDR3 sequence reads: CATSRGGLGAADTQYF. Written as DNA, the CDR3 is TGTGCCACCAGCAGGGGAGGGCTGGGTGCAGCAGATACGCAGTATTTT. The chain is built from TRBV15 and TRBJ2-3; 7 nucleotides align to TRBD2. Germline values: CDR1 LNHNV, CDR2 YYDKDF (reference sequence). The V segment lost 3 bases and the J segment 4 bases; nucleotides outside the gene matches: 10. This CDR3 is built from 16 residues.

The chain carries TRBV4-3 and TRBJ1-2; D remains ambiguous. V lost 2 bases and J 2 bases, leaving 12 bases between the germline ends. CDR1 LGHNA and CDR2 YSLEER come from the germline V gene. The CDR3 spans 15 residues. CDR3 amino acids: CASSQNWGENYGYTF. For the CDR3, the DNA is TGCGCCAGCAGCCAAAACTGGGGAGAAAACTATGGCTACACCTTC.

This rearrangement joins TRBV4-1 to TRBJ1-1, with D tentatively TRBD1 (6 bases). Germline values: CDR1 MGHRA, CDR2 YSYEKL. Trimming pared 2 bases from V and 8 bases from J, leaving 12 bases between. This CDR3 is 13 amino acids long. The CDR3 protein is CASSQRLRGEAFF. The CDR3 DNA is TGCGCCAGCAGCCAAAGGCTCAGGGGCGAAGCTTTCTTT.

The chain combines TRBV19 with TRBJ1-1, with D perhaps TRBD1 (6 bases). The CDR3 length is 15 residues. CDR1 LNHDA and CDR2 SQIVND come from the germline V gene (reference sequence). Trimming took 5 bases from V and 0 from J, leaving 13 bases between them. Here the CDR3 DNA reads TGTGCCAGTAGTCTCCCACAGGGCGTGAACACTGAAGCTTTCTTT. Amino acids: CASSLPQGVNTEAFF.

In this sample, this clone turned up once. The chain is built from TRBV12-3 or TRBV12-4 and TRBJ1-2; maybe TRBD1 (6 bases). This CDR3 has 13 amino acids. V dropped 6 bases and J dropped 4 bases, with 12 bases sitting between them. CDR3 sequence (DNA): TGTGCCAGCAGGCTGGGACACGGCTATGGCTACACCTTC. It is translated as CASRLGHGYGYTF.